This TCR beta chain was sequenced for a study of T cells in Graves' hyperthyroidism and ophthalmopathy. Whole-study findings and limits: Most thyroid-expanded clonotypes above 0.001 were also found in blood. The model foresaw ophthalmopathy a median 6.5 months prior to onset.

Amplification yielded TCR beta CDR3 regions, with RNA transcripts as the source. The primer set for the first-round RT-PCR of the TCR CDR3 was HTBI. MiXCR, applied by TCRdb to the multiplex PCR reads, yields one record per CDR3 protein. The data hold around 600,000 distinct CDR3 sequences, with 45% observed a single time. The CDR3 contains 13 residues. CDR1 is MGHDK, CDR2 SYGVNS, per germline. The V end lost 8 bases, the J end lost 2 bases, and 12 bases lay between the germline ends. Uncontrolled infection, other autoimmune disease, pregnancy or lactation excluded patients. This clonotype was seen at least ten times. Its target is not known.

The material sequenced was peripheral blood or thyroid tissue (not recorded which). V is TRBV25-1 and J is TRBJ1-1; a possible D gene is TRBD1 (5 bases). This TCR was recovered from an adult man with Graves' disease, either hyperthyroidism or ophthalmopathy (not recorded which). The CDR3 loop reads CASVRDGNTEAFF. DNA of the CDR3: TGTGCCAGCGTCCGGGACGGAAACACTGAAGCTTTCTTT.